This T cell receptor beta chain was retrieved from a study of CD8 T cells in ankylosing spondylitis. This clonotype came up a few times. Its target is unknown. Making use of molecular barcodes, quantitative 5'-RACE generated TCR beta libraries. TCRdb re-analysed the 5' RACE reads in MiXCR, keeping a single row per CDR3 protein. The table has 250,000 to 350,000 distinct CDR3 sequences, about 20% seen once. General study points: Matched synovial fluid from ankylosing spondylitis patients was reported to be enriched for disease-linked clones. Roughly eight highly homologous variants formed a TCR beta motif that appeared characteristic of ankylosing spondylitis blood.

J was trimmed by 1 base and V by 5 bases; bases with no gene match: 2. The germline V gene has CDR1 MNHNS and CDR2 SASEGT. The CDR3 runs to 15 residues. This TCR was sampled from a female donor with ankylosing spondylitis or in good health (not recorded which). The sample taken for sequencing was blood, either unsorted or a sorted T cell fraction (not recorded which). The genes are TRBV6-1 and TRBJ2-3; 11 bases are a match to TRBD2. In DNA form, the CDR3 reads TGTGCCAGCAGTAAACTAGCGGGGGGCACAGATACGCAGTATTTT. Translating gives CASSKLAGGTDTQYF.